Presented here are 28 T cell receptor beta chains from one specimen sequenced in a study of shared clonotypes between healthy human individuals. Sequencing used immunoSEQ multiplex PCR; TCRdb keeps in-frame clones, though not all of them. The repertoire holds some 2.3 million clones, with more than 80% as singletons. Sample: naive CD4+ T cells from PBMCs. As to subset: CD45RA+ positively selected. The source is a man aged 18 to 29 in good health. Some clones in this sample may be carry-over from other donors' samples.

The rearrangement links TRBV30 to TRBJ1-5, with a tentative D call TRBD1 (6 bases). Germline values: CDR1 GTSNPN, CDR2 SVGIG (reference sequence). Deletions cut 2 bases from V and 0 bases from J, with 23 bases between. The CDR3 consists of 19 residues. CDR3: CAWSFKSELQGYSNQPQHF. The CDR3 nucleotides read TGTGCCTGGAGTTTTAAGTCGGAACTCCAGGGGTATAGCAATCAGCCCCAGCATTTT.

The chain combines TRBV2 with TRBJ2-3; 8 positions match TRBD1. The junction had 14 bases not matched to a gene; V was cut back by 4 bases and J by 2 bases. CDR1 and CDR2 (germline): SNHLY, FYNNEI. The CDR3 is 18 residues long. This chain's CDR3 is CASSVPISGDRNTDTQYF. CDR3 nucleotides: TGTGCCAGCAGTGTACCAATATCGGGGGACAGGAACACAGATACGCAGTATTTT.

The genes are TRBV11-2 and TRBJ2-7; TRBD1 might be the D (5 bases). Germline V gives CDR1 SGHAT, CDR2 FQNNGV. The CDR3 consists of 16 residues. The V and J ends lost 4 bases and 0 bases respectively, with 16 bases between them. As DNA, the CDR3 is TGTGCCAGCAGCTCCAACCCGACAGCTGCCTCCTACGAGCAGTACTTC. Its protein product is CASSSNPTAASYEQYF.

The chain couples TRBV11-3 to TRBJ2-3; perhaps TRBD1 as D (8 bases). V was pared by 3 bases and J by 3 bases, with 16 bases between. CDR3 size: 16 residues. Germline values: CDR1 SGHNT, CDR2 YENEEA. The CDR3 sequence: CASSFGQGGPTDTQYF. CDR3 sequence (DNA): TGTGCCAGCAGCTTCGGACAGGGAGGGCCGACAGATACGCAGTATTTT.

This clone showed up just a few times. The chain links TRBV7-3 to TRBJ1-1, with D uncertain. Germline lookup yields CDR1 SGHTA and CDR2 FQGTGA. This CDR3 spans 13 amino acids. Trimming shortened V by 4 bases and J by 3 bases, and 9 bases separated the two germline ends. For the CDR3, the DNA is TGTGCCAGCAGCTACCTTGGGGACACTGAAGCTTTCTTT. Translating it yields CASSYLGDTEAFF.

This clone was observed once. J is TRBJ1-2 and V is TRBV21-1; the listed D gene, TRBD1, was not tested against the DNA. TRBV21-1 has pseudogene status. The CDR3 has 14 residues. CDR3 DNA: TGTGCCAGCAGCAAAGTTGGACAGGATAATGGCTACACCTTC. Translation gives CASSKVGQDNGYTF.

The chain carries TRBV5-1 and TRBJ2-5; TRBD2 agrees at 13 bases. CDR1 is SGHRS, CDR2 YFSETQ, per germline. CDR3 length: 17 amino acids. V was clipped by 0 bases and J by 4 bases; unmatched bases: 6. The CDR3 DNA follows: TGCGCCAGCAGCTTGGGGACTAGCGGGAGTTTGTCAGAGACCCAGTACTTC. It codes for CASSLGTSGSLSETQYF.

V and J are TRBV27 and TRBJ1-2; 7 bases are shared with TRBD1. The CDR3 runs 16 residues. V gave up 0 bases and J gave up 4 bases; unmatched junction bases: 8. Germline V CDR1 and CDR2: MNHEY, SMNVEV (reference sequence). CDR3 sequence: CASSLSRDRLLYGYTF. CDR3 in DNA: TGTGCCAGCAGTTTATCTAGGGACAGACTACTCTATGGCTACACCTTC.

The chain recombines TRBV13 with TRBJ2-3, with 9 bases lining up with TRBD2. Germline values: CDR1 PRHDT, CDR2 FYEKMQ (reference sequence). Losses at the gene ends were 2 bases for V and 0 bases for J; bases not matched to a gene: 3. CDR3 length equals 16 residues. The CDR3 loop is CASSLPSGTSTDTQYF. In DNA, the CDR3 is TGTGCCAGCAGCTTACCTAGCGGGACTAGCACAGATACGCAGTATTTT.

This chain uses TRBV6-6 with TRBJ2-5; D is unresolved. The length of the CDR3 is 13 residues. The germline V gene has CDR1 MNHNY and CDR2 SVGAGI (reference sequence). V dropped 4 bases and J dropped 1 base, with 7 bases sitting between them. CDR3 sequence: CASSSSSQETQYF. The CDR3 DNA reads TGTGCCAGCAGTTCAAGTTCCCAAGAGACCCAGTACTTC.

Comments on this clone: This same CDR3 is encoded by further DNA sequences in the sample. The chain carries TRBV5-1 and TRBJ2-5; D is unresolved. Per the germline V gene, CDR1 is SGHRS and CDR2 is YFSETQ. Between the trimmed V and J ends, which lost 1 base and 2 bases, there was a span of 6 bases. The CDR3 extends over 13 amino acids. Here the CDR3 reads CASSLILQETQYF. The DNA of the CDR3 is TGCGCCAGCAGCTTGATACTGCAAGAGACCCAGTACTTC. Full variable domain (rest looked up from reference TRBV5-1 and TRBJ2-5): KAGVTQTPRYLIKTRGQQVTLSCSPISGHRSVSWYQQTPGQGLQFLFEYFSETQRNKGNFPGRFSGRQFSNSRSEMNVSTLELGDSALYLCASSLILQETQYFGPGTRLLVL.

The CDR3 region has the DNA TGTGCCAGCAGTTACTCGTCTCTTGGAGGTCAGCCCCAGCATTTT. It translates to CASSYSSLGGQPQHF. The rearrangement joins TRBV6-6 to TRBJ1-5; unclear D gene. CDR3 length equals 15 residues. Germline lookup yields CDR1 MNHNY and CDR2 SVGAGI (reference sequence). The germline V and J ends were trimmed by 0 bases and 6 bases, with 12 bases remaining between them.

The chain joins TRBV19 to TRBJ1-2; D remains ambiguous. Trimming took off 5 bases at V and 6 bases at J, with 13 bases between the two ends. Per the germline V gene, CDR1 is LNHDA and CDR2 is SQIVND (reference sequence). The CDR3 sequence is 13 residues long. CDR3 amino acids: CASSPPSSHGYTF. The DNA for the CDR3 is TGTGCCAGTAGTCCCCCGAGTAGTCATGGCTACACCTTC. The full variable domain, with the rest looked up from reference TRBV19 and TRBJ1-2, is DGGITQSPKYLFRKEGQNVTLSCEQNLNHDAMYWYRQDPGQGLRLIYYSQIVNDFQKGDIAEGYSVSREKKESFPLTVTSAQKNPTAFYLCASSPPSSHGYTFGSGTRLTVV.

The chain joins TRBV5-1 to TRBJ2-1; no clear D. The CDR3 consists of 14 residues. V was clipped by 7 bases and J by 10 bases, with 21 bases between them. Germline V lookup: CDR1 SGHRS, CDR2 YFSETQ. DNA for the CDR3: TGCGCCAGCTCCACCCTCGGTACGGTCAACGAGCAGTTCTTC. Translated, it gives CASSTLGTVNEQFF. Drawing the rest from reference TRBV5-1 and TRBJ2-1, the complete variable domain is KAGVTQTPRYLIKTRGQQVTLSCSPISGHRSVSWYQQTPGQGLQFLFEYFSETQRNKGNFPGRFSGRQFSNSRSEMNVSTLELGDSALYLCASSTLGTVNEQFFGPGTRLTVL.

The rearrangement uses TRBV28 and TRBJ1-3, with 7 bases lining up with TRBD1. From germline, CDR1 is MDHEN and CDR2 SYDVKM. V shed 2 bases and J 0 bases; nucleotides not matched to a gene: 7. This CDR3 region has 17 residues. DNA of the CDR3: TGTGCCAGCAGTTTACAAGGGACAGTCAACTCTGGAAACACCATATATTTT. Translated, it gives CASSLQGTVNSGNTIYF.

The rearrangement joins TRBV28 to TRBJ1-4, with a tentative D call TRBD1 (5 bases). V was shortened by 1 base and J by 8 bases, with 14 bases between the two germline ends. Germline CDR1 MDHEN, CDR2 SYDVKM. The CDR3 length is 15 residues. Written as DNA, the CDR3 is TGTGCCAGCAGTTTATTCGGGGCTAGCGGCGAAAAACTGTTTTTT. This codes for CASSLFGASGEKLFF.

V gene TRBV4-2 combines with J gene TRBJ2-6; no reliable D call. The CDR3 totals 17 residues. Germline V gene sequence: CDR1 LGHNA, CDR2 YNFKEQ. V was pared by 1 base and J by 4 bases, with 14 bases between. In nucleotides, the CDR3 is TGTGCCAGCAGCCAAGTTGGGTTTGAGGTCGGGGCCAACGTCCTGACTTTC. Translated, it gives CASSQVGFEVGANVLTF.

The chain recombines TRBV30 with TRBJ1-2, with D hard to call. The CDR3 has 13 amino acids. Trimming cost V 3 bases and J 7 bases, with 15 bases left between them. Germline V gene sequence: CDR1 GTSNPN, CDR2 SVGIG (reference sequence). The CDR3, as DNA: TGTGCCTGGAGCCCGGTCTTATCGGGTGGCTACACCTTC. This gives the protein CAWSPVLSGGYTF.

Regarding this clone: The sample carries other DNA sequences with the same CDR3. The rearrangement uses TRBV5-1 and TRBJ2-5; tentatively, D is TRBD1 (5 bases). Germline loops: CDR1 SGHRS, CDR2 YFSETQ. Trimming removed 0 bases from V and 5 bases from J, with 8 bases in between. The CDR3 sequence is 13 residues long. CDR3 protein: CASSLGQGETQYF. The CDR3 DNA reads TGCGCCAGCAGCTTGGGGCAGGGTGAGACCCAGTACTTC. The full variable domain, rest sourced from reference TRBV5-1 and TRBJ2-5, is KAGVTQTPRYLIKTRGQQVTLSCSPISGHRSVSWYQQTPGQGLQFLFEYFSETQRNKGNFPGRFSGRQFSNSRSEMNVSTLELGDSALYLCASSLGQGETQYFGPGTRLLVL.

V gene TRBV11-3 combines with J gene TRBJ2-1; 7 nucleotides align to TRBD2. V was pared by 1 base and J by 3 bases, with 3 bases of the junction left unmatched. In germline, CDR1 is SGHNT, CDR2 YENEEA. This CDR3 has 15 amino acids. The chain's CDR3 is CASSLGRGNYNEQFF. As DNA, the CDR3 is TGTGCCAGCAGCTTAGGGCGGGGGAACTACAATGAGCAGTTCTTC.

The chain carries TRBV2 and TRBJ2-4; D is unclear. The CDR3 totals 17 residues. Germline loops: CDR1 SNHLY, CDR2 FYNNEI. Trimming took 6 bases from V and 0 from J, leaving 18 bases between them. In DNA, the CDR3 is TGTGCCAGCAGGGCTACGACACGAGTCCTAGCCAAAAACATTCAGTACTTC. Translating it yields CASRATTRVLAKNIQYF.

About this clone: The sample contains more than one DNA sequence encoding this CDR3. The chain has TRBV7-8 and TRBJ1-2; TRBD1 matches 10 bases. This CDR3 comprises 15 residues. The V gene's germline CDR1 is SGHVS and CDR2 FQNEAQ. Unmatched junction bases numbered 1, after V lost 1 base and J lost 2 bases. The DNA for the CDR3 is TGTGCCAGCAGCTTAGGGGGACAGGGGAACTATGGCTACACCTTC. The encoded protein is CASSLGGQGNYGYTF. The variable domain in full, completed from reference TRBV7-8 and TRBJ1-2, reads GAGVSQSPRYKVAKRGQDVALRCDPISGHVSLFWYQQALGQGPEFLTYFQNEAQLDKSGLPSDRFFAERPEGSVSTLKIQRTQQEDSAVYLCASSLGGQGNYGYTFGSGTRLTVV.

The V call is TRBV2, the J call TRBJ2-3; D is possibly TRBD2 (7 bases). CDR1 and CDR2 from the germline V gene are SNHLY and FYNNEI. V was clipped by 1 base and J by 2 bases, with 13 bases between them. The length of the CDR3 is 16 residues. This chain's CDR3 is CASSEVLGGVTDTQYF. The CDR3 region has the DNA TGTGCCAGCAGTGAAGTGTTAGGGGGGGTCACAGATACGCAGTATTTT.

The chain combines TRBV28 with TRBJ1-5; perhaps TRBD1 as D (6 bases). In germline, CDR1 is MDHEN, CDR2 SYDVKM. The CDR3 length is 17 residues. V gave up 1 base and J gave up 9 bases, with 22 bases separating them. The CDR3 DNA sequence: TGTGCCAGCAGTTTATTGGTAGTGGGGGGCCTCCTATGGCCCCAGCATTTT. Amino acids: CASSLLVVGGLLWPQHF.

This clone was seen a single time. Here the CDR3 reads CASSDRPLGQETQYF. The CDR3 region has the DNA TGCGCCAGCAGCGATCGGCCGTTGGGCCAAGAGACCCAGTACTTC. The rearrangement links TRBV10-1 to TRBJ2-5; D ambiguous. The V end lost 6 bases, the J end lost 1 base, and 15 bases lay between the germline ends. From germline, CDR1 is WNHNN and CDR2 SYGVQD (reference sequence). The CDR3 sequence is 15 residues long.

The CDR3 DNA reads as TGTGCCAGCAGCTTAGTGGGAACAGGTGGGGTGACCCAGTACTTC. Amino acids: CASSLVGTGGVTQYF. V and J are TRBV7-9 and TRBJ2-5; maybe TRBD1 (5 bases). Trimming took 1 base from V and 7 from J, leaving 16 bases between them. This CDR3 spans 15 amino acids. CDR1 is SEHNR, CDR2 FQNEAQ, per germline (reference sequence).

A single count supports this clone. Additional DNA sequences in this sample encode the identical CDR3. The chain is built from TRBV5-6 and TRBJ2-3; 11 positions match TRBD2. CDR1 and CDR2 from the germline V gene are SGHDT and YYEEEE. The CDR3 consists of 16 residues. With 4 bases clipped from V and 0 bases from J, the junction kept 4 bases outside the gene matches. The CDR3 bases are TGTGCCAGCAGCCCAAGGACTAGCGGGAGCACAGATACGCAGTATTTT. Its translation is CASSPRTSGSTDTQYF. Complete variable domain (other parts from reference TRBV5-6 and TRBJ2-3): DAGVTQSPTHLIKTRGQQVTLRCSPKSGHDTVSWYQQALGQGPQFIFQYYEEEERQRGNFPDRFSGHQFPNYSSELNVNALLLGDSALYLCASSPRTSGSTDTQYFGPGTRLTVL.

This clone is a singleton in its sample. The chain is built from TRBV11-3 and TRBJ2-1, with 8 bases matching TRBD1. This CDR3 region has 15 residues. V lost 1 base and J lost 5; bases outside the gene matches: 4. Germline V gene data show CDR1 as SGHNT and CDR2 as YENEEA. The CDR3 coding sequence is TGTGCCAGCAGCTTAGGACAGGGGATACACAATGAGCAGTTCTTC. It translates to CASSLGQGIHNEQFF.